This note documents a single TCR beta chain sequence. Its antigen is still unknown. This table comes from immunoSEQ multiplex PCR, and its TCRdb copy is limited to in-frame clones, with some not included. The table has tens of thousands of clones, 85% to 95% seen once. This sample was included in a study of cytomegalovirus exposure and HLA in healthy donors. Points from the study as a whole: It was found in a later analysis that first-cohort TCR clusters tended to co-occur in the 120 validation repertoires. As was reported, the classifier diagnosed cytomegalovirus status with high specificity and sensitivity.

The V end was cut by 8 bases, the J end by 8 bases, with 15 bases between. The CDR3 has 13 residues. The germline gives CDR1 SEHNR, CDR2 FQNEAQ (reference sequence). Sequenced: PBMCs. The chain carries TRBV7-9 and TRBJ1-4, with D possibly being TRBD1 (5 bases). The clonotype was recovered from a man between 18 and 29 years old in good health and CMV-seronegative. The CDR3 protein is CASSGGLREKLFF. The CDR3 DNA reads TGTGCCAGCTCGGGGGGGTTGAGGGAAAAACTGTTTTTT.